This T cell receptor (beta chain) came from a study of monozygotic twins with inflammatory bowel disease. cDNA for each sample came from eight separate reactions. Reanalyzing the 5' RACE reads, TCRdb keeps one entry per CDR3 protein, without DNA. The sample shows about 93,000 distinct CDR3 sequences, and around 7.2% sits with its ten largest clones. Per the germline V gene, CDR1 is LGHDT and CDR2 is YNNKEL (reference sequence). The CDR3 length is 14 residues. V and J are TRBV3-1 and TRBJ2-7. Material for sequencing was blood. The sequence derives from a human donor with ulcerative colitis or Crohn's disease, or a healthy co-twin of an affected twin (not recorded which). The chain's CDR3 is CASSQGIRSYEQYF.